This entry lists 2 T cell receptor beta chains sequenced from one sample in a study of cytomegalovirus exposure and HLA in healthy donors (dated by TCRdb to 2015 to 2018). The method was the immunoSEQ multiplex PCR assay. For the multiplex PCR, a mixture combining 60 forward primers for TCR Vbeta segments and 13 reverse primers for TCR Jbeta segments was used. TCRdb's version of the immuneACCESS table is confined to in-frame rearrangements and falls short of the full clone set. An unresolved V gene accounts for under half of the shortfall where checked; the remainder is of unknown origin. Within this sample are over 200,000 clones, with about 79% of them counted one time only. 1.8% of the sample is in the top ten clones. Sequencing used PBMCs. The receptors were gathered from a male donor in good health and CMV-seronegative.

This clone has just one count. The rearrangement uses TRBV29-1 and TRBJ1-4, with D perhaps TRBD1 (6 bases). Trimming cost V 7 bases and J 7 bases, with 16 bases left between them. The germline V gene encodes CDR1 SQVTM and CDR2 ANQGSEA. The CDR3 has 13 amino acids. CDR3 in amino acids: CSGQARGGEKLFF. CDR3 in DNA: TGCAGCGGCCAAGCCAGGGGCGGTGAAAAACTGTTTTTT. The full variable domain, with the rest looked up from reference TRBV29-1 and TRBJ1-4, is SAVISQKPSRDICQRGTSLTIQCQVDSQVTMMFWYRQQPGQSLTLIATANQGSEATYESGFVIDKFPISRPNLTFSTLTVSNMSPEDSSIYLCSGQARGGEKLFFGSGTQLSVL.

The chain couples TRBV7-2 to TRBJ2-2; 8 nucleotides line up with TRBD1. CDR3 size: 16 residues. Germline V gene data show CDR1 as SGHTA and CDR2 as FQGNSA. After removal of 3 bases from V and 4 bases from J, the junction contained 7 bases not matched to a gene. The CDR3 DNA reads as TGTGCCAGCAGCTTCCCCGGACAGGGTCCCACCGGGGAGCTGTTTTTT. This gives the protein CASSFPGQGPTGELFF. Based on the CDR3 plus reference TRBV7-2 and TRBJ2-2, the full variable domain is GAGVSQSPSNKVTEKGKDVELRCDPISGHTALYWYRQSLGQGLEFLIYFQGNSAPDKSGLPSDRFSAERTGGSVSTLTIQRTQQEDSAVYLCASSFPGQGPTGELFFGEGSRLTVL.